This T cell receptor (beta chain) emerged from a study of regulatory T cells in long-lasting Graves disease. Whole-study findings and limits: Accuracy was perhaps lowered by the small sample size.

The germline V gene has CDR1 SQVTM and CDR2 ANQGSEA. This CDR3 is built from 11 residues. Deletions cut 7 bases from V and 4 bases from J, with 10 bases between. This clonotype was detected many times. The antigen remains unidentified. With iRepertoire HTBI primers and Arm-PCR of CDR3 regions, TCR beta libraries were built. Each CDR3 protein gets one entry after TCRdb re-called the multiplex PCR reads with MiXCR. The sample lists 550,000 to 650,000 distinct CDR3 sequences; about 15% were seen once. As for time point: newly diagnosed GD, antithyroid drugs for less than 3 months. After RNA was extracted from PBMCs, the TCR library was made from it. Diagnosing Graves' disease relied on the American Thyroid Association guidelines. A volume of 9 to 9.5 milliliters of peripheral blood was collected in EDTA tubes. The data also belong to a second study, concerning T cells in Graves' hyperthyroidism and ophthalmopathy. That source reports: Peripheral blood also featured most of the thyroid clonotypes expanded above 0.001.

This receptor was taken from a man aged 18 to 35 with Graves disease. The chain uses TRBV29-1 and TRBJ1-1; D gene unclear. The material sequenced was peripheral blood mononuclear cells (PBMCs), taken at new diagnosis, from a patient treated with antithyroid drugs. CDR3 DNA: TGCAGCGGGGTGGTGGGCACTGAAGCTTTCTTT. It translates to CSGVVGTEAFF.